This TCR beta chain was documented in a study of cytomegalovirus exposure and HLA in healthy donors. The PCR had 60 Vbeta and 13 Jbeta primers. Generated by immunoSEQ multiplex PCR, the TCRdb table keeps only in-frame clones and is missing some. The repertoire consists of about 130,000 clones, with 75% to 90% occurring once and the leading ten covering about 6.7%. The sequencing sample was made of PBMCs. This receptor was obtained from a woman under 40 in good health and CMV-seropositive.

The CDR3 DNA reads TGTGCCACCAGCAGAGCAGGGGCTAACACTGAAGCTTTCTTT. Translation gives CATSRAGANTEAFF. The rearrangement joins TRBV15 to TRBJ1-1; the D gene is possibly TRBD1 (6 bases). V was cut by 1 base and J by 2 bases, with 8 bases left in between. CDR3 length equals 14 residues. Germline CDR1 LNHNV, CDR2 YYDKDF (reference sequence).